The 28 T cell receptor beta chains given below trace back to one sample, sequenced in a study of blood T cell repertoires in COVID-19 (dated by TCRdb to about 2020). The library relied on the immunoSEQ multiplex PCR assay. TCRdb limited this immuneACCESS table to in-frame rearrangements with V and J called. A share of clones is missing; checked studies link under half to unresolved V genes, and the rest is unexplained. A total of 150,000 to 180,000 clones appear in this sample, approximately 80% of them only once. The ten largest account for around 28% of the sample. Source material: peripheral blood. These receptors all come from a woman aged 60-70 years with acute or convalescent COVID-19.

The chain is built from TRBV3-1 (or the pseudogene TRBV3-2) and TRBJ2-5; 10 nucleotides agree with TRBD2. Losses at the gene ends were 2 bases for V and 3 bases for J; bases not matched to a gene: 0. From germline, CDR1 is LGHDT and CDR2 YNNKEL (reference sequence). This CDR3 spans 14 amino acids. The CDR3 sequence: CASSQTSGEETQYF. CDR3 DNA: TGTGCCAGCAGCCAAACTAGCGGGGAAGAGACCCAGTACTTC.

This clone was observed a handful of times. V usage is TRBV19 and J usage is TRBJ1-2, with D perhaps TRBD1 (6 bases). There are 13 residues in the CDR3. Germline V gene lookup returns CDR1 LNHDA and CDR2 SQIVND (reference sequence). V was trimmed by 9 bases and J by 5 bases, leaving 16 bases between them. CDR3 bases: TGTGCCAGCCAGCTTACAGGGTGGTATGGCTACACCTTC. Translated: CASQLTGWYGYTF.

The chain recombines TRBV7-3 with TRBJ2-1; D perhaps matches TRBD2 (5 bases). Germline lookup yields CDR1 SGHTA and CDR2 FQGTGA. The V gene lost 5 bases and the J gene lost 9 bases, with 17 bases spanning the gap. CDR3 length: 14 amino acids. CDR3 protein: CASSPSTTHSEQFF. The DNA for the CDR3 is TGTGCCAGCAGCCCTTCGACTACTCACAGTGAGCAGTTCTTC. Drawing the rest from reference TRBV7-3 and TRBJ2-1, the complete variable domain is GAGVSQTPSNKVTEKGKYVELRCDPISGHTALYWYRQSLGQGPEFLIYFQGTGAADDSGLPNDRFFAVRPEGSVSTLKIQRTERGDSAVYLCASSPSTTHSEQFFGPGTRLTVL.

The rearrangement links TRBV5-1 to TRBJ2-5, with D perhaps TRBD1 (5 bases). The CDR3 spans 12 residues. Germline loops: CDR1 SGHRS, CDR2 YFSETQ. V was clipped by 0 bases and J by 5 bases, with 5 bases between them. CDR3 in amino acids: CASSLDRETQYF. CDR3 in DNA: TGCGCCAGCAGCTTGGACAGGGAGACCCAGTACTTC.

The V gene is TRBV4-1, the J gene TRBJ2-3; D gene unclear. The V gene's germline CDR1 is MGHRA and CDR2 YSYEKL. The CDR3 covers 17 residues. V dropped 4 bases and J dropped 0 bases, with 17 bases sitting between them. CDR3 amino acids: CASSLRPPAVSTDTQYF. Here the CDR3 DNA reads TGCGCCAGCAGCCTTCGTCCCCCGGCGGTAAGCACAGATACGCAGTATTTT.

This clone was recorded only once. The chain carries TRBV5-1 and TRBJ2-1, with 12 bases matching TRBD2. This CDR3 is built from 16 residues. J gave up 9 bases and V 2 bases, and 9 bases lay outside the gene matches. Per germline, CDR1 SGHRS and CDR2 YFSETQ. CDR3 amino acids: CASSFAPSGGEAEQFF. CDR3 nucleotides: TGCGCCAGCAGCTTCGCGCCTAGCGGGGGGGAAGCTGAGCAGTTCTTC.

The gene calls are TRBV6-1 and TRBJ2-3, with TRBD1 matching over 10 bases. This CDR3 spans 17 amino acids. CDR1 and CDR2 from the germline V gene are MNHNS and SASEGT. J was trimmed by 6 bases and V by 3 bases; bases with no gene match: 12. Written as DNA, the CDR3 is TGTGCCAGCAGTGACCTATTGGGACAGGGGCGGGGGGATACGCAGTATTTT. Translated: CASSDLLGQGRGDTQYF.

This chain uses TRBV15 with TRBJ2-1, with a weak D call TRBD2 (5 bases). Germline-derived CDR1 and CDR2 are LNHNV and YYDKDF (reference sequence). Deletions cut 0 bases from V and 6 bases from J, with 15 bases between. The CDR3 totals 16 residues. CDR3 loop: CATSREFLGRGNEQFF. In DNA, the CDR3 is TGTGCCACCAGCAGAGAATTTTTGGGTCGGGGCAATGAGCAGTTCTTC.

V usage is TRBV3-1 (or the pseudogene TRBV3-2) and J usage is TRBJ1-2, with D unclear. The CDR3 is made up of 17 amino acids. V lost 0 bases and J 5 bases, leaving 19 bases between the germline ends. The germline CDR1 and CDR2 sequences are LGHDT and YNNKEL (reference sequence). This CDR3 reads CASSQDLGGLGEYGYTF. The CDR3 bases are TGTGCCAGCAGCCAAGATCTGGGAGGTCTGGGAGAATATGGCTACACCTTC.

In nucleotides, the CDR3 is TGCGCCAGCAGCCAAGCAGGGACAGGGATAGGCTACGAGCAGTACTTC. It specifies CASSQAGTGIGYEQYF. The rearrangement joins TRBV4-1 to TRBJ2-7, with TRBD1 identical over 9 bases. V shed 1 base, J shed 3 bases, and the junction held 7 bases outside the gene matches. Per the germline V gene, CDR1 is MGHRA and CDR2 is YSYEKL. This CDR3 region has 16 residues.

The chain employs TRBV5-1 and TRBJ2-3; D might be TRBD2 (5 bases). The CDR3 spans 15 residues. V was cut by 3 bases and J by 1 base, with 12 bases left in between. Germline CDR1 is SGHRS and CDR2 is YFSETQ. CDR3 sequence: CASSSVSGGTDTQYF. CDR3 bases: TGCGCCAGCAGCTCTGTTTCCGGGGGCACAGATACGCAGTATTTT.

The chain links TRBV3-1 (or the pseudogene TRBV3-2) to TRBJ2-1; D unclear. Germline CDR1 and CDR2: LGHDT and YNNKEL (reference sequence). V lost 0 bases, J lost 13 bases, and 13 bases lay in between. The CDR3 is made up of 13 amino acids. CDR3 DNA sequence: TGTGCCAGCAGCCAAGATGCGGCGGCCTCTCAGTTCTTC. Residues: CASSQDAAASQFF.

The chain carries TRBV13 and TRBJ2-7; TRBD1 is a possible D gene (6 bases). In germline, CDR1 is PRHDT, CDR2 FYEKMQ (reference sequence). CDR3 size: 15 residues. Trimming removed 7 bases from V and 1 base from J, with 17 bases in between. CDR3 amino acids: CASTPQKGTSYEQYF. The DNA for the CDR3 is TGTGCCAGCACCCCGCAAAAAGGGACATCCTACGAGCAGTACTTC.

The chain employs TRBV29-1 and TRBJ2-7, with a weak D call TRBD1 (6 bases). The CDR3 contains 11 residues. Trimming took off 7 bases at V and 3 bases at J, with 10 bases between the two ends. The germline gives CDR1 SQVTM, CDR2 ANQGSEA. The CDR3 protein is CSARDNYEQYV. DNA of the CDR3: TGCAGCGCAAGGGACAACTACGAGCAGTACGTC.

CDR3 nucleotide sequence: TGTGCCGTTCTAGCGACTAGCACAGATACGCAGTATTTT. Translated: CAVLATSTDTQYF. This chain links TRBV15 with TRBJ2-3; D is possibly TRBD2 (6 bases). V lost 11 bases and J lost 0, with 12 bases in between. Germline CDR1 reads LNHNV; CDR2 reads YYDKDF (reference sequence). The CDR3 runs to 13 residues.

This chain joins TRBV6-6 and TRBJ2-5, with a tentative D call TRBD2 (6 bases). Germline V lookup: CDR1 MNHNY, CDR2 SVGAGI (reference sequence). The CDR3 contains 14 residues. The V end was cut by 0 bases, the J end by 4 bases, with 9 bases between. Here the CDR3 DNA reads TGTGCCAGCAGTTACTCGATGGGGGGAGAGACCCAGTACTTC. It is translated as CASSYSMGGETQYF.

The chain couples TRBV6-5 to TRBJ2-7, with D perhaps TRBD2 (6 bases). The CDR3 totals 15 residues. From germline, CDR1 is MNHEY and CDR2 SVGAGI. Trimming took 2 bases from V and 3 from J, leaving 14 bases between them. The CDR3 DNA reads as TGTGCCAGCAGTTACCAGTTAGCGGCAGTCTACGAGCAGTACTTC. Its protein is CASSYQLAAVYEQYF.

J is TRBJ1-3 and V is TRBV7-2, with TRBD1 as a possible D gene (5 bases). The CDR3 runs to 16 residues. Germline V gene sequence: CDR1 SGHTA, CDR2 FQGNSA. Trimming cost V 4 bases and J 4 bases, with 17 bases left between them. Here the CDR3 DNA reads TGTGCCAGCAGCTCGCAGGGCAGGAGGGGCGGAAACACCATATATTTT. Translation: CASSSQGRRGGNTIYF.

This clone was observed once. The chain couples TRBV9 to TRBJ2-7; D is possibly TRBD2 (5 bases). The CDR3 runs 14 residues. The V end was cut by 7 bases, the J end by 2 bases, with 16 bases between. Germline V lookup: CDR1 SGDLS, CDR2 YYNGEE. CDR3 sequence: CASAEGAETYEQYV. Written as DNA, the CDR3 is TGTGCCAGCGCCGAGGGAGCGGAGACCTACGAGCAGTACGTC.

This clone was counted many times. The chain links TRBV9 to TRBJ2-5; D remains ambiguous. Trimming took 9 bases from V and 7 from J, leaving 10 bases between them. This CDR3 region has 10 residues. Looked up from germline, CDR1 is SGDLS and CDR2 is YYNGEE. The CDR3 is CATLEWTQYF. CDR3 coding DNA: TGTGCCACCCTGGAGTGGACCCAGTACTTC.

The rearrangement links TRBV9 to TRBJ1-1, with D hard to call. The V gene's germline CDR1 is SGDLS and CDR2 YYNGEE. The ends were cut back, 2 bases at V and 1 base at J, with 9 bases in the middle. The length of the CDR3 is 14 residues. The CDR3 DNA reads TGTGCCAGCAGCGTCTTCGGAGGGAACACTGAAGCTTTCTTT. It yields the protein CASSVFGGNTEAFF.

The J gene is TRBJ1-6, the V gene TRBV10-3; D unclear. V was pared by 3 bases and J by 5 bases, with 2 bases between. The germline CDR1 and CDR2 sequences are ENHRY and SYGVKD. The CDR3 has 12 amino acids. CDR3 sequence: CAISDNNSPLHF. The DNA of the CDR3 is TGTGCCATCAGTGACAATAATTCACCCCTCCACTTT.

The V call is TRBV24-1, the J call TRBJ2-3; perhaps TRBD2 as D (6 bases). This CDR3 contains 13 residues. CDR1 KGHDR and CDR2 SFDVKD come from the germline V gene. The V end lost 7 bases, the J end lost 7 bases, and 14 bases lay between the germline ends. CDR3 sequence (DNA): TGTGCCACCAGCACGGACGGGACTTATACGCAGTATTTT. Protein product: CATSTDGTYTQYF.

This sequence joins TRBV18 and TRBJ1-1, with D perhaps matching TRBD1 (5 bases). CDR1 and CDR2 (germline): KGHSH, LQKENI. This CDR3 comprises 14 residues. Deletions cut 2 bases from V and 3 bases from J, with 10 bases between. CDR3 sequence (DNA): TGTGCCAGCTCACCAGAGTGGGGGGACACTGAAGCTTTCTTT. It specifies CASSPEWGDTEAFF.

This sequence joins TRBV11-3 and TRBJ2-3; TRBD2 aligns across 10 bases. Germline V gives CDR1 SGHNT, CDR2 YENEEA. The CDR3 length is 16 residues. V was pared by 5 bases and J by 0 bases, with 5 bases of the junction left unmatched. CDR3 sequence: CASSGGTSESTDTQYF. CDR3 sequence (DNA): TGTGCCAGCAGCGGGGGGACTAGCGAGAGCACAGATACGCAGTATTTT. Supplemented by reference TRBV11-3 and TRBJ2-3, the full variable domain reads EAGVVQSPRYKIIEKKQPVAFWCNPISGHNTLYWYLQNLGQGPELLIRYENEEAVDDSQLPKDRFSAERLKGVDSTLKIQPAELGDSAVYLCASSGGTSESTDTQYFGPGTRLTVL.

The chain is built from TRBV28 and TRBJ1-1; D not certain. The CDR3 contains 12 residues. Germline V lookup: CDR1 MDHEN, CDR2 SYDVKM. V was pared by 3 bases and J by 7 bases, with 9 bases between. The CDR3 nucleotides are TGTGCCAGCAGTTTCCCCCCCGGTGAAGCTTTCTTT. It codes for CASSFPPGEAFF.

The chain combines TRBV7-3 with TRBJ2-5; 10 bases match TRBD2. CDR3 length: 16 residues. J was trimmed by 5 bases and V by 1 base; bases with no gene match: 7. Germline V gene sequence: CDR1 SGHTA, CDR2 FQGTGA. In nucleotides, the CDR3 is TGTGCCAGCAGCTTAAGCCCAGCGGGGGGGCGGGAGACCCAGTACTTC. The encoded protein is CASSLSPAGGRETQYF.

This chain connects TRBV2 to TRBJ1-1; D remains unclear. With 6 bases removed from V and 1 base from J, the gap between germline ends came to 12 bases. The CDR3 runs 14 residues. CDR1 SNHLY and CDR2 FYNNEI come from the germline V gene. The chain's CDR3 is CASSPREGNTEAFF. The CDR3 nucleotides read TGTGCCAGCAGCCCGCGGGAGGGGAACACTGAAGCTTTCTTT.